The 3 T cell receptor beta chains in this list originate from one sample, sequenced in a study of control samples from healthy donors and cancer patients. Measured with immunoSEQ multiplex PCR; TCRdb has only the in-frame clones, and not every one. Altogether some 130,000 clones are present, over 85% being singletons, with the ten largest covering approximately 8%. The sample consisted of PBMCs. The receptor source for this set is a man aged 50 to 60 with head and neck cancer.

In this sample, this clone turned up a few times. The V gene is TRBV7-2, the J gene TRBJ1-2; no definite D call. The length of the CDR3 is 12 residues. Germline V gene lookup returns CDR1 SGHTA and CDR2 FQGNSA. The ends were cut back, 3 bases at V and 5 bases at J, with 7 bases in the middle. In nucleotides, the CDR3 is TGTGCCAGCAGCTTCGATAGGTATGGCTACACCTTC. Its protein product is CASSFDRYGYTF.

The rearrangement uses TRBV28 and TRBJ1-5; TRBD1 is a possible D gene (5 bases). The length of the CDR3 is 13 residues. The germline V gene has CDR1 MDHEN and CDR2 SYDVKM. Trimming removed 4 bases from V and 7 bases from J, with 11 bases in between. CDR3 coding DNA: TGTGCCAGCAGTTCGGGGGGGGAACAGCCCCAGCATTTT. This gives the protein CASSSGGEQPQHF.

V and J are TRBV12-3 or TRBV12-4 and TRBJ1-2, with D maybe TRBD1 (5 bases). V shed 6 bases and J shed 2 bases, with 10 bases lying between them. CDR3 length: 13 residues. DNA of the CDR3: TGTGCCAGCAGGGGGACGGCAAACTATGGCTACACCTTC. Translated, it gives CASRGTANYGYTF.